This is a list of T cell receptor beta chains from one sample in a study of human versus mouse CDR3 diversity and MHC coevolution. The protocol was immunoSEQ multiplex PCR, while the TCRdb copy is restricted to in-frame clones and leaves out a portion. The sample yields some 80,000 clones, about nine tenths seen once. Sequenced material: naive CD4+ T cells from blood. The receptors were gathered from a person between 25 and 70 years old in good health. Each CDR3 is given with its conserved first and last residue. D genes are given only for firm matches. Only part of the rows carry a size: once, few, many, or a class if the clone is expanded.

j_call clone_size d_call v_call cdr3_aa cdr3_nt
TRBJ2-5 NA TRBD2 TRBV30 CAWSMGLAGGETQYF TGTGCCTGGAGTATGGGACTAGCGGGGGGAGAGACCCAGTACTTC
TRBJ2-1 NA TRBD2 TRBV7-9 CASSFRTSAGSIF TGTGCCAGCAGCTTTCGGACTAGCGCGGGAAGTATCTTC
TRBJ2-5 NA NA TRBV6-1 CASSAVGRGGETQYF TGTGCCAGCAGTGCCGTTGGGCGGGGCGGTGAGACCCAGTACTTC
TRBJ2-3 NA TRBD2 TRBV5-1 CASSSTSGSTDTQYF TGCGCCAGCAGTTCTACTAGCGGGAGCACAGATACGCAGTATTTT
TRBJ1-5 NA NA TRBV6-1 CASSAQQNQPQHF TGTGCCAGCAGTGCACAGCAAAATCAGCCCCAGCATTTT
TRBJ1-6 NA NA TRBV9 CASSAGYAGNSPLHF TGTGCCAGCAGCGCAGGGTATGCGGGAAATTCACCCCTCCACTTT
TRBJ2-2 NA NA TRBV2 CASRSEAGELFF TGTGCCAGCAGATCGGAGGCCGGGGAGCTGTTTTTT
TRBJ2-2 once NA TRBV7-8 CASSPISGELFF TGTGCCAGCAGCCCAATTTCCGGGGAGCTGTTTTTT
TRBJ2-7 NA NA TRBV15 CATSRDSYEQYF TGTGCCACCAGCAGAGACTCCTACGAGCAGTACTTC
TRBJ2-2 NA TRBD1 TRBV5-1 CASSGQGTGELFF TGCGCCAGCAGCGGACAGGGGACCGGGGAGCTGTTTTTT
TRBJ2-7 NA TRBD2 TRBV11-2 CASSSQLAGGHYEQYF TGTGCCAGCAGCTCCCAGTTAGCGGGAGGGCACTACGAGCAGTACTTC
TRBJ1-1 NA NA TRBV5-1 CASTPRGDGAEAFF TGCGCCAGCACCCCCCGCGGGGACGGGGCTGAAGCTTTCTTT
TRBJ2-3 once TRBD2 TRBV15 CATSRAGLADRRDTQYF TGTGCCACCAGCAGAGCGGGACTAGCGGATAGAAGGGATACGCAGTATTTT
TRBJ2-7 NA TRBD2 TRBV2 CASSLADSYEQYF TGTGCCAGCAGTCTAGCGGACTCCTACGAGCAGTACTTC
TRBJ1-2 NA NA TRBV7-2 CASSSGLGWRDYGYTF TGTGCCAGCAGCTCAGGTCTGGGTTGGCGGGACTATGGCTACACCTTC